The 10 T cell receptor beta chains in this list originate from one sample, sequenced in a study of CD8+CD57+ T cells in acquired aplastic anemia. Using genomic DNA as the template, TCR beta VDJ and CDR3 profiling was carried out. TCRdb re-called the reads through MiXCR, storing one row per CDR3 protein. Of 150,000 to 200,000 distinct CDR3 sequences in the sample, 45% to 50% were seen once. Sequencing was done on a sample of sorted CD4+, CD8+, or CD8+CD57+ T cells (not recorded which) from PBMCs. These receptors were collected from a human donor in good health.

The rearrangement uses TRBV20-1 and TRBJ1-5; 8 nucleotides match TRBD1. The germline V gene has CDR1 DFQATT and CDR2 SNEGSKA (reference sequence). The CDR3 covers 17 residues. J lost 1 base, V lost 3 bases, and 11 bases had no gene match. The CDR3 DNA reads as TGCAGTGCTAGTCTGGGACAGGAGGCCCGCAGCAATCAGCCCCAGCATTTT. Protein product: CSASLGQEARSNQPQHF.

The genes are TRBV5-1 and TRBJ1-1; maybe TRBD1 (5 bases). The V and J ends lost 0 bases and 4 bases respectively, with 10 bases between them. CDR1 is SGHRS and CDR2 is YFSETQ in the germline V gene. This CDR3 is 14 amino acids long. The CDR3 nucleotides read TGCGCCAGCAGCTTGGTAGGGACGGGCACTGAAGCTTTCTTT. It translates to CASSLVGTGTEAFF.

This clonotype was seen ten or more times. J is TRBJ2-7 and V is TRBV6-1; 10 positions agree with TRBD2. The V gene's germline CDR1 is MNHNS and CDR2 SASEGT. V shed 6 bases, J shed 2 bases, and the junction held 4 bases outside the gene matches. The CDR3 is 14 residues long. The CDR3 sequence: CASRSLAGAYEQYF. The DNA for the CDR3 is TGTGCCAGCAGGTCCCTAGCGGGGGCCTACGAGCAGTACTTC.

The chain joins TRBV2 to TRBJ2-5; unclear D gene. V was pared by 3 bases and J by 1 base, with 9 bases between. Looked up from germline, CDR1 is SNHLY and CDR2 is FYNNEI. The CDR3 is 14 residues long. The CDR3 coding sequence is TGTGCCAGCAGTGATACAGTAATCCAAGAGACCCAGTACTTC. Its translation: CASSDTVIQETQYF.

The rearrangement uses TRBV9 and TRBJ2-7; possibly TRBD1 for D (6 bases). This CDR3 region has 13 residues. Germline V gives CDR1 SGDLS, CDR2 YYNGEE. Between the trimmed V and J ends, which lost 3 bases and 6 bases, there was a span of 13 bases. The CDR3 region is CASSATGPGEQYF. The CDR3 DNA is TGTGCCAGCAGCGCCACAGGGCCGGGCGAGCAGTACTTC.

The chain uses TRBV7-8 and TRBJ2-3; D tentatively fits TRBD1 or TRBD2 (5 bases each). The CDR3 sequence is 16 residues long. V was clipped by 5 bases and J by 3 bases, with 18 bases between them. CDR1 and CDR2 from the germline V gene are SGHVS and FQNEAQ. The CDR3 loop reads CASSPRGHQKTDTQYF. The CDR3 region has the DNA TGTGCCAGCAGCCCCCGGGGCCACCAAAAGACAGATACGCAGTATTTT. Complete variable domain (other parts from reference TRBV7-8 and TRBJ2-3): GAGVSQSPRYKVAKRGQDVALRCDPISGHVSLFWYQQALGQGPEFLTYFQNEAQLDKSGLPSDRFFAERPEGSVSTLKIQRTQQEDSAVYLCASSPRGHQKTDTQYFGPGTRLTVL.

The chain couples TRBV7-2 to TRBJ2-3, with 7 bases identical to TRBD1. From germline, CDR1 is SGHTA and CDR2 FQGNSA. Trimming removed 8 bases from V and 3 bases from J; junction bases left unmatched: 5. This CDR3 spans 13 amino acids. CDR3 coding DNA: TGTGCCAGCGCTCAACAGGGGACAGATACGCAGTATTTT. This encodes CASAQQGTDTQYF.

The J gene is TRBJ1-2, the V gene TRBV6-1; D perhaps matches TRBD1 (5 bases). The length of the CDR3 is 12 residues. V gave up 11 bases and J gave up 5 bases, with 15 bases separating them. Per the germline V gene, CDR1 is MNHNS and CDR2 is SASEGT. In DNA form, the CDR3 reads TGTGCCGGCACTCGGGACGGATATGGCTACACCTTC. It codes for CAGTRDGYGYTF.

In its sample, this clonotype was seen once. This chain joins TRBV5-1 and TRBJ2-3; D may be TRBD1 (5 bases). This CDR3 comprises 16 residues. The germline V and J ends were trimmed by 0 bases and 0 bases, with 11 bases remaining between them. CDR1 is SGHRS and CDR2 is YFSETQ in the germline V gene. The CDR3 here is CASSLGTRSSTDTQYF. The CDR3 coding sequence is TGCGCCAGCAGCTTGGGGACACGGAGTAGCACAGATACGCAGTATTTT.

This clonotype occurred a few times. The rearrangement links TRBV28 to TRBJ2-1; D ambiguous. With 3 bases removed from V and 10 bases from J, the gap between germline ends came to 7 bases. The CDR3 is made up of 11 amino acids. The germline gives CDR1 MDHEN, CDR2 SYDVKM. The CDR3 sequence: CASSLGSEQFF. The CDR3 bases are TGTGCCAGCAGTTTGGGGTCAGAGCAGTTCTTC.